The clone carrying this T cell receptor beta chain was seen more than once but under ten times. Its specificity is unknown. The study sampled nominally healthy donors, though unrecorded immune exposures were likely. Germline V gene sequence: CDR1 MNHEY, CDR2 SMNVEV (reference sequence). CDR3 length: 20 residues. V shed 2 bases and J shed 3 bases, with 25 bases lying between them. This sample was taken from a study of cytomegalovirus exposure and HLA in healthy donors. Whole-study context: Caucasian-associated ancestry cluster membership applied to approximately 80% of several hundred genotyped donors.

Study-level results: In a later analysis, TCR beta V- and J-gene trimming showed a link to a missense DCLRE1C variant.

Researchers ran the PCR with 60 Vbeta and 13 Jbeta primers. The data were produced by immunoSEQ multiplex PCR, yet TCRdb's version contains in-frame clones alone and is incomplete. Among 120,000 to 150,000 clones listed, 75% were seen once. The chain recombines TRBV27 with TRBJ2-2, with D possibly TRBD2 on 5 matching bases. The sequence was obtained from a man in his forties in good health and CMV-seronegative. Sequences were obtained from PBMCs. The CDR3 loop reads CASSLQLRGSPYVDTGELFF. CDR3 bases: TGTGCCAGCAGTTTACAACTTCGGGGTTCACCATACGTGGACACCGGGGAGCTGTTTTTT.